The clone carrying this TCR beta chain came up once. Other DNA sequences in the sample encode the same CDR3. This record belongs to a study of Tregs in tolerant kidney transplant recipients. With 3 bases clipped from V and 5 bases from J, the junction kept 7 bases outside the gene matches. Germline V CDR1 and CDR2: KGHSH, LQKENI. This CDR3 spans 15 amino acids. The repertoire was sequenced with immunoSEQ multiplex PCR; TCRdb's copy has only in-frame clones and lacks some. The profile covers around 230,000 clones, with about 80% appearing a single time and around 0.68% taken by the ten largest. The clonotype was recovered from a human donor in good health. The genes are TRBV18 and TRBJ2-5, with 9 bases that match TRBD1. The source material was CD4+ T cells from blood. Here the CDR3 DNA reads TGTGCCAGCTCACCTCCGGGACAGGGCGGGGAGACCCAGTACTTC. This sequence encodes CASSPPGQGGETQYF.